A selection of T cell receptor beta chains follows, all from one sample in a study of cytomegalovirus exposure and HLA in healthy donors. Some clones are missing from TCRdb's copy, which holds only in-frame ones; the method was immunoSEQ multiplex PCR. Here the sample spans 150,000 to 200,000 clones, roughly 84% being singletons. The sequenced sample was PBMCs. These receptors were taken from a young woman in good health and CMV-seropositive. The CDR3 runs from the conserved cysteine through the conserved F or W. The order of the fields is V gene, J gene, clone size, D gene, CDR3 DNA, CDR3 protein. The D gene is left open where the match is weak. Size is stated for part of the rows, as once, few or many counts, or as a class when the clone is expanded.

v_call: TRBV2
j_call: TRBJ1-5
clone_size: few
d_call: -
cdr3_nt: TGTGCCAGCGGGGGGGGGCGCCGGCCCCAGCATTTT
cdr3_aa: CASGGGRRPQHF

v_call: TRBV6-4
j_call: TRBJ2-2
clone_size: -
d_call: -
cdr3_nt: TGTGCCAGCAGTGAAGGGGGGGGGCACACCGGGGAGCTGTTTTTT
cdr3_aa: CASSEGGGHTGELFF

v_call: TRBV19
j_call: TRBJ2-7
clone_size: -
d_call: TRBD1
cdr3_nt: TGTGCCAGTGGGAAGGGACAGGATTACGAGCAGTACTTC
cdr3_aa: CASGKGQDYEQYF

v_call: TRBV5-5
j_call: TRBJ2-7
clone_size: once
d_call: -
cdr3_nt: TGTGCCAGCAGCTTGGGGGCTGCCTACGAGCAGTACTTC
cdr3_aa: CASSLGAAYEQYF

v_call: TRBV7-9
j_call: TRBJ2-7
clone_size: few
d_call: -
cdr3_nt: TGTGCCACCACCCAGTCGGACACCAACTACGAGCAGTACTTC
cdr3_aa: CATTQSDTNYEQYF

v_call: TRBV4-3
j_call: TRBJ1-1
clone_size: once
d_call: -
cdr3_nt: TGCGCCAGCAGCCTGATTGGGGGCGGAACTGAAGCTTTCTTT
cdr3_aa: CASSLIGGGTEAFF

v_call: TRBV15
j_call: TRBJ2-1
clone_size: -
d_call: TRBD2
cdr3_nt: TGTGCCACCAGCAAAGCGGGGGGGAATGAGCAGTTCTTC
cdr3_aa: CATSKAGGNEQFF

v_call: TRBV19
j_call: TRBJ2-7
clone_size: few
d_call: -
cdr3_nt: TGTGCCAGTAGTTCCTTTGGGGGGTTCTACGAGCAGTACTTC
cdr3_aa: CASSSFGGFYEQYF

v_call: TRBV6-1
j_call: TRBJ2-5
clone_size: -
d_call: TRBD2
cdr3_nt: TGTGCCAGCAGTGATGGACTAGCTGGAGAGACCCAGTACTTC
cdr3_aa: CASSDGLAGETQYF

v_call: TRBV5-6
j_call: TRBJ1-1
clone_size: -
d_call: TRBD1
cdr3_nt: TGTGCCAGCAGCTTGGACAGGGGGATGAACACTGAAGCTTTCTTT
cdr3_aa: CASSLDRGMNTEAFF

v_call: TRBV5-1
j_call: TRBJ2-7
clone_size: medium-sized
d_call: -
cdr3_nt: TGCGCCAGCAGCTTGCGACAACAGACCTCCTACGAGCAGTACTTC
cdr3_aa: CASSLRQQTSYEQYF

v_call: TRBV7-9
j_call: TRBJ2-5
clone_size: -
d_call: -
cdr3_nt: TGTGCCAGCAGCGGGGGGGCCCGCCAAGAGACCCAGTACTTC
cdr3_aa: CASSGGARQETQYF

v_call: TRBV7-9
j_call: TRBJ2-4
clone_size: -
d_call: TRBD2
cdr3_nt: TGTGCCAGCAGCCCGTTAGCGGGGGGGCCGCGCATTCAGTACTTC
cdr3_aa: CASSPLAGGPRIQYF

v_call: TRBV6-6
j_call: TRBJ2-3
clone_size: -
d_call: -
cdr3_nt: TGTGCCAGCAGTTACCAGGGGCCAGATACGCAGTATTTT
cdr3_aa: CASSYQGPDTQYF

v_call: TRBV4-3
j_call: TRBJ2-1
clone_size: -
d_call: TRBD2
cdr3_nt: TGCGCCAGCAGCCAGCCGGGGGGGCGGGATGAGCAGTTCTTC
cdr3_aa: CASSQPGGRDEQFF

v_call: TRBV5-1
j_call: TRBJ1-6
clone_size: -
d_call: -
cdr3_nt: TGCGCCAGCAGCTCACAAGCGAGCTCCTATAATTCACCCCTCCACTTT
cdr3_aa: CASSSQASSYNSPLHF

v_call: TRBV9
j_call: TRBJ1-4
clone_size: -
d_call: -
cdr3_nt: TGTGCCAGCAGCGTGGGTCTCGGAGTTAATGAAAAACTGTTTTTT
cdr3_aa: CASSVGLGVNEKLFF

v_call: TRBV5-1
j_call: TRBJ2-7
clone_size: few
d_call: TRBD2
cdr3_nt: TGCGCCAGCAGCGCTTGGGGGAGCGGGGGAAGTGGTGACGAGCAGTACTTC
cdr3_aa: CASSAWGSGGSGDEQYF

v_call: TRBV6-1
j_call: TRBJ2-7
clone_size: -
d_call: -
cdr3_nt: TGTGCCAGCAGTGAAGAAAAGACACCGCCCCCCTACGAGCAGTACTTC
cdr3_aa: CASSEEKTPPPYEQYF

v_call: TRBV7-3
j_call: TRBJ2-7
clone_size: once
d_call: -
cdr3_nt: TGTGCCAGCAGCTTAAAGGGGGATCGGCAGTACTTC
cdr3_aa: CASSLKGDRQYF

v_call: TRBV6-1
j_call: TRBJ2-1
clone_size: -
d_call: -
cdr3_nt: TGTGCCAGCACGGGCTCCGGGCAGGGGTACAATGAGCAGTTCTTC
cdr3_aa: CASTGSGQGYNEQFF

v_call: TRBV5-1
j_call: TRBJ2-3
clone_size: -
d_call: TRBD2
cdr3_nt: TGCGCCAGCGCGGGCGGGGGAAACACAGATACGCAGTATTTT
cdr3_aa: CASAGGGNTDTQYF

v_call: TRBV19
j_call: TRBJ1-2
clone_size: once
d_call: -
cdr3_nt: TGTGCCAGTAGCCAGAGAGCGAACTATGGCTACACCTTC
cdr3_aa: CASSQRANYGYTF

v_call: TRBV2
j_call: TRBJ2-7
clone_size: once
d_call: -
cdr3_nt: TGTGCCAGCACAGGACTCCGCACCTTGGAGCAGTACTTC
cdr3_aa: CASTGLRTLEQYF

v_call: TRBV9
j_call: TRBJ2-2
clone_size: -
d_call: -
cdr3_nt: TGTGCCAGCAGCGATCCACGGTACACCGGGGAGCTGTTTTTT
cdr3_aa: CASSDPRYTGELFF

v_call: TRBV11-2
j_call: TRBJ1-1
clone_size: -
d_call: -
cdr3_nt: TGTGCCAGCAGCTTAGGGCAGGGGACTGAAGCTTTCTTT
cdr3_aa: CASSLGQGTEAFF

v_call: TRBV9
j_call: TRBJ2-5
clone_size: -
d_call: -
cdr3_nt: TGTGCCAGCAGCGTAGCCCTAAGTGCACAAGAGACCCAGTACTTC
cdr3_aa: CASSVALSAQETQYF

v_call: TRBV10-1
j_call: TRBJ2-3
clone_size: -
d_call: TRBD1
cdr3_nt: TGCGCCAGCAGTCCAGACAGGGGGACCACAGATACGCAGTATTTT
cdr3_aa: CASSPDRGTTDTQYF

v_call: TRBV6-5
j_call: TRBJ2-7
clone_size: -
d_call: TRBD1
cdr3_nt: TGTGCCAGCAGTCCAACACCGGGACAGGGTTACGAGCAGTACTTC
cdr3_aa: CASSPTPGQGYEQYF

v_call: TRBV19
j_call: TRBJ1-1
clone_size: -
d_call: -
cdr3_nt: TGTGCCAGTACCCCAGAAGGGGACACTGAAGCTTTCTTT
cdr3_aa: CASTPEGDTEAFF

v_call: TRBV2
j_call: TRBJ2-7
clone_size: many
d_call: -
cdr3_nt: TGTGCCAGCAGTGAAGGGCCAGGGGCTTGGTACGAGCAGTACTTC
cdr3_aa: CASSEGPGAWYEQYF

v_call: TRBV15
j_call: TRBJ1-4
clone_size: -
d_call: -
cdr3_nt: TGTGCCACCAGCAGAGGCAGGGGAGCGAGTGAAAAACTGTTTTTT
cdr3_aa: CATSRGRGASEKLFF

v_call: TRBV7-6
j_call: TRBJ2-7
clone_size: -
d_call: TRBD1
cdr3_nt: TGTGCCAGCAGCTTATCCCTGGGACAGGGTCTCGGCGAGCAGTACTTC
cdr3_aa: CASSLSLGQGLGEQYF

v_call: TRBV4-3
j_call: TRBJ2-3
clone_size: once
d_call: TRBD2
cdr3_nt: TGCGCCAGCAGCCTCAATCTAGCGGGGACTGGGGATACGCAGTATTTT
cdr3_aa: CASSLNLAGTGDTQYF

v_call: TRBV2
j_call: TRBJ2-3
clone_size: once
d_call: TRBD2
cdr3_nt: TGTGCCAGCGACGGGGGGGCCCTAGATACGCAGTATTTT
cdr3_aa: CASDGGALDTQYF

v_call: TRBV29-1
j_call: TRBJ2-2
clone_size: few
d_call: TRBD1
cdr3_nt: TGCAGCGTCCAAACAGGGGCGAGGTCCGGGGAGCTGTTTTTT
cdr3_aa: CSVQTGARSGELFF

v_call: TRBV5-1
j_call: TRBJ1-3
clone_size: -
d_call: -
cdr3_nt: TGCGCCAGCAGCTTGGAAACAGCAACTGGAAACACCATATATTTT
cdr3_aa: CASSLETATGNTIYF

v_call: TRBV2
j_call: TRBJ2-1
clone_size: -
d_call: TRBD2
cdr3_nt: TGTGCCAGTGGGACTAGCGGGGGATACAATGAGCAGTTCTTC
cdr3_aa: CASGTSGGYNEQFF

v_call: TRBV7-2
j_call: TRBJ2-2
clone_size: -
d_call: TRBD1
cdr3_nt: TGTGCCAGCAGCTCTGGACAGGGTAACACCGGGGAGCTGTTTTTT
cdr3_aa: CASSSGQGNTGELFF

v_call: TRBV9
j_call: TRBJ2-7
clone_size: -
d_call: -
cdr3_nt: TGTGCCAGCAGCGTAGGTCCATCCTACGAGCAGTACTTC
cdr3_aa: CASSVGPSYEQYF

v_call: TRBV4-2
j_call: TRBJ2-7
clone_size: -
d_call: -
cdr3_nt: TGTGCCAGCAGCCAAGATAACAGACCCTACGAGCAGTACTTC
cdr3_aa: CASSQDNRPYEQYF

v_call: TRBV5-1
j_call: TRBJ2-3
clone_size: -
d_call: -
cdr3_nt: TGCGCCAGCAGCTTGGGGCTCAGGCCCGCAGATACGCAGTATTTT
cdr3_aa: CASSLGLRPADTQYF

v_call: TRBV11-2
j_call: TRBJ2-1
clone_size: -
d_call: -
cdr3_nt: TGTGCCAGCAGCTTAGATCCGGTCAGGTCAAAGGAGCAGTTCTTC
cdr3_aa: CASSLDPVRSKEQFF

v_call: TRBV7-7
j_call: TRBJ2-5
clone_size: -
d_call: TRBD2
cdr3_nt: TGTGCCAGCAGCTTACTTGGTAGCGGGGGGCCCGAGACCCAGTACTTC
cdr3_aa: CASSLLGSGGPETQYF

v_call: TRBV5-1
j_call: TRBJ1-1
clone_size: many
d_call: TRBD1
cdr3_nt: TGCGCCAGCAGCTCAGCAGGGGGGCCAGCTTTCTTT
cdr3_aa: CASSSAGGPAFF

v_call: TRBV5-1
j_call: TRBJ2-3
clone_size: -
d_call: TRBD2
cdr3_nt: TGCGCCAGCAGCTTGGGGACTAGCGGGGGGAGCACAGATACGCAGTATTTT
cdr3_aa: CASSLGTSGGSTDTQYF

v_call: TRBV7-9
j_call: TRBJ1-1
clone_size: -
d_call: -
cdr3_nt: TGTGCCAGCAGCTTAACTACTGAAGCTTTCTTT
cdr3_aa: CASSLTTEAFF

v_call: TRBV29-1
j_call: TRBJ1-5
clone_size: -
d_call: -
cdr3_nt: TGCAGCGTTCAGGGTAGCAATCAGCCCCAGCATTTT
cdr3_aa: CSVQGSNQPQHF

v_call: TRBV7-2
j_call: TRBJ1-5
clone_size: once
d_call: TRBD1
cdr3_nt: TGTGCCAGCAGCTTAGGGGGGACAGGGAATCAGCCCCAGCATTTT
cdr3_aa: CASSLGGTGNQPQHF

v_call: TRBV7-6
j_call: TRBJ1-1
clone_size: -
d_call: -
cdr3_nt: TGTGCCAGCAGTCTGGGCCACCCCCCTGAAGCTTTCTTT
cdr3_aa: CASSLGHPPEAFF

v_call: TRBV29-1
j_call: TRBJ1-1
clone_size: -
d_call: -
cdr3_nt: TGCAGCGTTCAAAGAAGGTCTGGGGGCCTCACTGAAGCTTTCTTT
cdr3_aa: CSVQRRSGGLTEAFF

v_call: TRBV29-1
j_call: TRBJ2-7
clone_size: -
d_call: -
cdr3_nt: TGCAGCGCCAAGCAGGGGTCTCTATCCGAGCAGTACTTC
cdr3_aa: CSAKQGSLSEQYF

v_call: TRBV5-8
j_call: TRBJ1-5
clone_size: few
d_call: -
cdr3_nt: TGTGCCAGCAGCTTGGGGCAGAGGGTGATTCAGCCCCAGCATTTT
cdr3_aa: CASSLGQRVIQPQHF

v_call: TRBV9
j_call: TRBJ2-1
clone_size: once
d_call: -
cdr3_nt: TGTGCCAGCAGCGTAGCTCCGGACACTTACAATGAGCAGTTCTTC
cdr3_aa: CASSVAPDTYNEQFF